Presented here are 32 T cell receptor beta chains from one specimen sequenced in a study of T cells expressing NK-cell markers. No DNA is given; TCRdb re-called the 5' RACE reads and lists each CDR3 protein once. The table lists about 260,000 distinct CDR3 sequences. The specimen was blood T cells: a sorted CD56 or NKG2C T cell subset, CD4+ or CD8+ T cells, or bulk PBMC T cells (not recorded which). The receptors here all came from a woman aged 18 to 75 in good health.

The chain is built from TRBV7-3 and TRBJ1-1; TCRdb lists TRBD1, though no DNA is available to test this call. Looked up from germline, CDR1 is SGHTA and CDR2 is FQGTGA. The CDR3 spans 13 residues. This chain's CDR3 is CASLPRPTGEAFF. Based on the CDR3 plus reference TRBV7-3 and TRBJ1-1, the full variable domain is GAGVSQTPSNKVTEKGKYVELRCDPISGHTALYWYRQSLGQGPEFLIYFQGTGAADDSGLPNDRFFAVRPEGSVSTLKIQRTERGDSAVYLCASLPRPTGEAFFGQGTRLTVV.

CDR3 residues: CSARTGSYEQYF. The chain is built from TRBV20-1 and TRBJ2-7; TCRdb proposes TRBD1, but this gene call is untestable without DNA. This CDR3 comprises 12 residues. Per germline, CDR1 DFQATT and CDR2 SNEGSKA (reference sequence).

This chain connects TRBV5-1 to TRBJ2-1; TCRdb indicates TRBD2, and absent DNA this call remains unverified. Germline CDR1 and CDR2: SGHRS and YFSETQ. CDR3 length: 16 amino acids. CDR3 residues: CASSTTSGGPYNEQFF. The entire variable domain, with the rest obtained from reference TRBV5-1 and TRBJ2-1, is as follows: KAGVTQTPRYLIKTRGQQVTLSCSPISGHRSVSWYQQTPGQGLQFLFEYFSETQRNKGNFPGRFSGRQFSNSRSEMNVSTLELGDSALYLCASSTTSGGPYNEQFFGPGTRLTVL.

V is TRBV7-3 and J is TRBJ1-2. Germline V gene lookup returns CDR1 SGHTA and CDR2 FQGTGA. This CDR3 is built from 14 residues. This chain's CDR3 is CASSLTWAEGGYTF.

The CDR3 here is CSATWRGRASRHNEQFF. The chain carries TRBV20-1 and TRBJ2-1; TCRdb outputs TRBD2, but without DNA this stays unchecked. The CDR3 contains 17 residues. Germline loops: CDR1 DFQATT, CDR2 SNEGSKA (reference sequence).

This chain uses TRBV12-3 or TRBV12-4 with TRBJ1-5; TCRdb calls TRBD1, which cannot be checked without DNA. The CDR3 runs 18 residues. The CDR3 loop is CASSQVGQGMYSNQPQHF.

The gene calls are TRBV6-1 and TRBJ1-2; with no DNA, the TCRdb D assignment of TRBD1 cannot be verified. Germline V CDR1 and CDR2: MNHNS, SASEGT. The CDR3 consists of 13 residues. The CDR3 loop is CAISPDRDWGYTF.

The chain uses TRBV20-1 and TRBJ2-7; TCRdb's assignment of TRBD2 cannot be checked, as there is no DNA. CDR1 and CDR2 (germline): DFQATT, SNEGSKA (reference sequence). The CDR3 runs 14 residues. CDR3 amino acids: CSARPSGPSYEQYF.

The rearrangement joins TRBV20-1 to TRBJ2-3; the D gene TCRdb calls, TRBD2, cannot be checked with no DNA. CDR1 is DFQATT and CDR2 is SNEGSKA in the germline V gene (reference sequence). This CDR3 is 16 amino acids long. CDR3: CSATPGTSGYTDTQYF.

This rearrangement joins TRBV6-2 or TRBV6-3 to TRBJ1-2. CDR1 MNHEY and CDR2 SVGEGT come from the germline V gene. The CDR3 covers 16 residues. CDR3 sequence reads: CASIHPGLAGNYGYTF.

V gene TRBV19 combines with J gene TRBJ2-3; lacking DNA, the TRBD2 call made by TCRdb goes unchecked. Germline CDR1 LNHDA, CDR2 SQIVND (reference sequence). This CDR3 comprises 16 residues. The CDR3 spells CASSTSSGAGTDTQYF.

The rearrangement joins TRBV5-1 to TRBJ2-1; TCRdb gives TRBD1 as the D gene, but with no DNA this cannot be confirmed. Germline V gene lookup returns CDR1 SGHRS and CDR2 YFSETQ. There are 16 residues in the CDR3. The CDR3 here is CASSLARGVGGNEQFF.

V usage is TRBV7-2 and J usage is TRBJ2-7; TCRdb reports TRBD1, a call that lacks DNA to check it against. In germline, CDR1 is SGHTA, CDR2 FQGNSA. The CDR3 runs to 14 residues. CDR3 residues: CASSPAVRTYEQYF. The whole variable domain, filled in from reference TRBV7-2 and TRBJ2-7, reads GAGVSQSPSNKVTEKGKDVELRCDPISGHTALYWYRQSLGQGLEFLIYFQGNSAPDKSGLPSDRFSAERTGGSVSTLTIQRTQQEDSAVYLCASSPAVRTYEQYFGPGTRLTVT.

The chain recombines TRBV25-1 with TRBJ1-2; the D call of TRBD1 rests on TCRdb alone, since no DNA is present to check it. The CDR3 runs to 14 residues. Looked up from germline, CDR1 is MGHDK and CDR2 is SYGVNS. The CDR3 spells CASSERARDYGYTF.

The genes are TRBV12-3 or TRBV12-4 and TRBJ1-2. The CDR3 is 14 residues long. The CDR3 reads CASSFLRRLYGYTF.

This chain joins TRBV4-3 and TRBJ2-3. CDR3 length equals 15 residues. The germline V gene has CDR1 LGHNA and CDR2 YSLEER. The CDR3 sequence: CASSHATTDSDTQYF.

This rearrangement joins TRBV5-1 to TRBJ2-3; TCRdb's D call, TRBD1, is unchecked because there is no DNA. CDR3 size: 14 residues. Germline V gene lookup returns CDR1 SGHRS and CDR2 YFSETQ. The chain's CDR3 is CASSPGKPTDTQYF.

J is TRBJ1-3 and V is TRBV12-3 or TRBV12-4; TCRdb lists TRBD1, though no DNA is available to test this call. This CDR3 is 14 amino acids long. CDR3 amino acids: CASSLRTGGNTIYF.

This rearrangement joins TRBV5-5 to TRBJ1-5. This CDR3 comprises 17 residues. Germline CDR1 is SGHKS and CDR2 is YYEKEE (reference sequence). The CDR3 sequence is CASSTSPQVYSNQPQHF.

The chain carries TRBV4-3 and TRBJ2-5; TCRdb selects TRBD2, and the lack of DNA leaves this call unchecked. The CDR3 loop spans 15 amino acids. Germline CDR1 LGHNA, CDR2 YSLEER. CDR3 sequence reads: CASSRRGFGGETQYF.

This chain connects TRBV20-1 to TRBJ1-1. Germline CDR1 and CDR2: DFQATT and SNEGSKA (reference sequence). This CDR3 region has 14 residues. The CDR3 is CSARDRGGPTEAFF.

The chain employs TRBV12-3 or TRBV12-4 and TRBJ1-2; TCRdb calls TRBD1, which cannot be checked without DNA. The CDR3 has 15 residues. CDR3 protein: CASSPSGQGNYGYTF.

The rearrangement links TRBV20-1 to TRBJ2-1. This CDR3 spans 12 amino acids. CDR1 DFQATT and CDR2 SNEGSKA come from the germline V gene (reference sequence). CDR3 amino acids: CSASGPYNEQFF.

The CDR3 reads CASKGRPVSPLHF. The chain joins TRBV12-3 or TRBV12-4 to TRBJ1-6. This CDR3 comprises 13 residues.

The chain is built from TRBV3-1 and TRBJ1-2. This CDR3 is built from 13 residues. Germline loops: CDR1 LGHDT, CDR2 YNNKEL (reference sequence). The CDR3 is CASSQDPDRGYTF.

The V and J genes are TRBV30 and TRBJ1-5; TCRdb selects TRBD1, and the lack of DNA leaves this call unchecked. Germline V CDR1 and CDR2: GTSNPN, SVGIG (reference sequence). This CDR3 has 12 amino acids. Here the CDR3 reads CAWSRTQGPQHF.

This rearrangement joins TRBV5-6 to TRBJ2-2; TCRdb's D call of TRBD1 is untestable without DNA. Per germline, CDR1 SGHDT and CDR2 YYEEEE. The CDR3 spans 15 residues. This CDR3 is CASSLLDRNTGELFF. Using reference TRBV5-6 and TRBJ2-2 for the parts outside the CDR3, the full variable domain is DAGVTQSPTHLIKTRGQQVTLRCSPKSGHDTVSWYQQALGQGPQFIFQYYEEEERQRGNFPDRFSGHQFPNYSSELNVNALLLGDSALYLCASSLLDRNTGELFFGEGSRLTVL.

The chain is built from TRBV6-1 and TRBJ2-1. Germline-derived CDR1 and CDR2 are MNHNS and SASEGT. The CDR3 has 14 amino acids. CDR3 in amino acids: CASSLERSHNEQFF.

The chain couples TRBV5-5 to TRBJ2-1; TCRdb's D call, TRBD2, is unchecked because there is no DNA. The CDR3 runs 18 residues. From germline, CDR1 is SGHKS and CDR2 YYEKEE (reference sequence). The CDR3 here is CASSLGGLAGPTYNEQFF.

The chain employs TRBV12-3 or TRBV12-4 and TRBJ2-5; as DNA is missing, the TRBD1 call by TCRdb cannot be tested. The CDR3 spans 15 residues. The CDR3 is CASSFRAQSQETQYF.

CDR3 protein: CSVTSGRPSLNEQFF. V and J are TRBV29-1 and TRBJ2-1; the D gene TCRdb calls, TRBD2, cannot be checked with no DNA. The CDR3 consists of 15 residues. CDR1 SQVTM and CDR2 ANQGSEA come from the germline V gene.

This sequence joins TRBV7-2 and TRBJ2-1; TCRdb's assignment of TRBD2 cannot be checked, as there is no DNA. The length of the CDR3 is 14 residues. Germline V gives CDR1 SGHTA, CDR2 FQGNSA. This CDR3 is CASSWLAGGSPQFF.